This T cell receptor (beta chain) was recovered during a study of blood T cells in healthy people across ages. V gave up 3 bases and J gave up 8 bases; unmatched junction bases: 11. This CDR3 has 16 amino acids. The germline gives CDR1 MNHEY, CDR2 SVGAGI. Donors ranged from 6 to 90 years old and were healthy Caucasians in Russia. Per sample, a minimum of 6 million PBMCs were isolated. A second roughly 7 to 11 cycle PCR used barcoded and J-beta primers. TCRdb passed the 5' RACE reads through MiXCR, listing each CDR3 protein once. The sample lists roughly 800,000 distinct CDR3 sequences, roughly 25% occurring once. The same sample was also used in a study of T cells of mothers and their children. That investigation notes: Thymic selection, a shaping force on TCR recombination output, acts similarly in related and unrelated pairs.

The receptor was isolated from a boy aged 10-17 years in good health. Sequenced: blood. V usage is TRBV6-5 and J usage is TRBJ2-2; TRBD2 matches at 8 bases. In DNA, the CDR3 is TGTGCCAGCAGTTATGGGGTAGCGGGGCCTAGGGGGGAGCTGTTTTTT. This sequence encodes CASSYGVAGPRGELFF.